The 24 T cell receptor beta chains given below trace back to one sample, sequenced in a study of vaccination and CD4 T cells after COVID-19. This sample's treatment: roughly 10-day PBMC culture with coronavirus spike peptide pools or control peptides (ViraFEST assay). Collection of the unexposed donor's CD4+ T cells took place before the COVID-19 pandemic (2011-2018). Sequencing of cultured CD4+ T cell DNA used the Oncomine TCR Beta short-read assay. The genomic DNA was obtained from cultured CD4+ T cells by extraction with the QIAamp micro DNA kit. TCRdb passed the PCR reads through MiXCR, listing each CDR3 protein once. The table lists 9,500 or so distinct CDR3 sequences, less than 35% of them singletons, with around 8% in the top ten. These receptors lack a known antigen. Sequenced input: CD4+ T cells from blood, cultured in vitro. The receptors were sampled from a human donor in good health.

This sequence joins TRBV18 and TRBJ2-1; a possible D gene is TRBD2 (5 bases). V was pared by 2 bases and J by 0 bases, with 20 bases between. Germline V lookup: CDR1 KGHSH, CDR2 LQKENI. This CDR3 is built from 19 residues. CDR3 nucleotides: TGTGCCAGCTCACCAGGGAGACTCCGAATGCGGAGCTCCTACAATGAGCAGTTCTTC. As protein: CASSPGRLRMRSSYNEQFF.

This clonotype appeared a few times. The rearrangement uses TRBV7-3 and TRBJ2-1, with a tentative D call TRBD2 (5 bases). The CDR3 contains 13 residues. V lost 4 bases and J 6 bases, leaving 10 bases between the germline ends. CDR1 is SGHTA, CDR2 FQGTGA, per germline. The CDR3 DNA reads as TGTGCCAGCAGCTCGGACTTGACCAATGAGCAGTTCTTC. Translating gives CASSSDLTNEQFF.

The CDR3 nucleotides read TGTGCCAGCAGCAACCGGGGACAGGACACTGAAGCTTTCTTT. Encoded protein: CASSNRGQDTEAFF. The chain uses TRBV7-3 and TRBJ1-1, with 8 positions matching TRBD1. V lost 5 bases, J lost 3 bases, and 5 bases stayed unmatched. CDR1 is SGHTA, CDR2 FQGTGA, per germline. There are 14 residues in the CDR3.

The chain is built from TRBV20-1 and TRBJ2-1; 12 bases align to TRBD2. The CDR3 spans 15 residues. CDR1 and CDR2 from the germline V gene are DFQATT and SNEGSKA (reference sequence). Trimming removed 5 bases from V and 9 bases from J; junction bases left unmatched: 11. The CDR3 sequence: CSAPDLAGGPGEQFF. CDR3 nucleotides: TGCAGTGCTCCAGACCTAGCGGGAGGGCCTGGTGAGCAGTTCTTC.

The V and J genes are TRBV6-5 and TRBJ2-1; D ambiguous. The germline V gene encodes CDR1 MNHEY and CDR2 SVGAGI. V gave up 2 bases and J gave up 6 bases, with 5 bases separating them. This CDR3 is 12 amino acids long. CDR3 bases: TGTGCCAGCAGTTACAATGGCAATGAGCAGTTCTTC. Translation gives CASSYNGNEQFF.

This clonotype has just a few counts. The chain couples TRBV6-5 to TRBJ1-5, with 10 bases fitting TRBD1. CDR3 size: 17 residues. The germline gives CDR1 MNHEY, CDR2 SVGAGI. With V trimmed by 4 bases and J by 0 bases, 6 bases remained unmatched. CDR3 residues: CASSSRTGGSSNQPQHF. The CDR3 DNA is TGTGCCAGCAGTTCCCGGACAGGGGGTAGTAGCAATCAGCCCCAGCATTTT.

The J gene is TRBJ2-3, the V gene TRBV11-3; maybe TRBD2 (5 bases). This CDR3 is built from 14 residues. The germline V gene has CDR1 SGHNT and CDR2 YENEEA. Trimming cost V 1 base and J 2 bases, with 7 bases left between them. CDR3 protein: CASSLAGNTDTQYF. The CDR3 bases are TGTGCCAGCAGCTTAGCGGGAAACACAGATACGCAGTATTTT.

This clonotype has just a few counts. The CDR3 DNA reads TGCAGCGTGCTTAGCGGGAGGAGCAACGAGCAGTACTTC. It codes for CSVLSGRSNEQYF. This chain connects TRBV29-1 to TRBJ2-7, with 10 bases that match TRBD2. Germline V gene lookup returns CDR1 SQVTM and CDR2 ANQGSEA. J lost 5 bases, V lost 6 bases, and 7 bases had no gene match. The CDR3 is 13 residues long.

Details on this clonotype: One junction end does not reproduce the germline sequence, and a read error may be involved. The V gene is TRBV4-3, the J gene TRBJ2-7; D uncertain. Germline assignment: CDR1 LGHNA and CDR2 YSLEER. This CDR3 spans 13 amino acids. The CDR3 is CASSSPPGGLRNF. CDR3 nucleotides: TGCGCCAGCAGTTCTCCCCCGGGCGGCTTAAGAAACTTC.

This clonotype was counted only a few times. The chain is built from TRBV7-3 and TRBJ2-7; 9 bases map to TRBD2. J was trimmed by 3 bases and V by 2 bases; bases with no gene match: 5. This CDR3 has 15 residues. Per the germline V gene, CDR1 is SGHTA and CDR2 is FQGTGA. The CDR3 spells CASSLAGGPNYEQYF. DNA of the CDR3: TGTGCCAGCAGCTTAGCGGGAGGGCCAAACTACGAGCAGTACTTC.

The J gene is TRBJ2-5, the V gene TRBV6-2 or TRBV6-3; D unclear. The germline gives CDR1 MNHEY, CDR2 SVGEGT. The V gene lost 2 bases and the J gene lost 3 bases, with 10 bases spanning the gap. The CDR3 spans 14 residues. DNA of the CDR3: TGTGCCAGCAGTTACAGGGCAGTAAAAGAGACCCAGTACTTC. Translation gives CASSYRAVKETQYF.

This clonotype was detected only a few times. The rearrangement joins TRBV20-1 to TRBJ2-3; 8 bases match TRBD2. The CDR3 consists of 13 residues. Germline loops: CDR1 DFQATT, CDR2 SNEGSKA (reference sequence). J gave up 9 bases and V 5 bases, and 10 bases lay outside the gene matches. CDR3 bases: TGCAGTGCTGGGGGGAAGCGGGAGCAGACGCAGTATTTT. Its protein product is CSAGGKREQTQYF.

This clonotype turned up a few times. The chain uses TRBV20-1 and TRBJ2-7; 7 nucleotides agree with TRBD2. J lost 6 bases, V lost 7 bases, and 15 bases had no gene match. Germline values: CDR1 DFQATT, CDR2 SNEGSKA (reference sequence). The CDR3 spans 14 residues. The CDR3 coding sequence is TGCAGTGTTCACCCGGGGGGAGTTCTCGGCGAGCAGTACTTC. Translation: CSVHPGGVLGEQYF.

The gene calls are TRBV6-1 and TRBJ1-2, with TRBD1 matching 7 bases. This CDR3 contains 16 residues. The ends lost 6 bases at V and 4 bases at J; junction bases unmatched: 14. Germline CDR1 is MNHNS and CDR2 is SASEGT. The CDR3 region is CASRPATGTDGYGYTF. In DNA, the CDR3 is TGTGCCAGCAGACCCGCGACAGGGACGGACGGCTATGGCTACACCTTC.

In its sample, this clonotype is medium-sized (0.01 to 0.1%). This sequence joins TRBV6-4 and TRBJ2-2, with a weak D call TRBD1 (6 bases). Trimming pared 5 bases from V and 3 bases from J, leaving 7 bases between. The CDR3 contains 13 residues. CDR1 is MRHNA and CDR2 is SNTAGT in the germline V gene. The CDR3 DNA reads as TGTGCCAGCAGTAACAGGGACACCGGGGAGCTGTTTTTT. Translating it yields CASSNRDTGELFF.

In the case of this clonotype: Mismatch with germline at one junction end may stem from a read error. J is TRBJ1-1 and V is TRBV6-1, with a tentative D call TRBD1 (6 bases). The length of the CDR3 is 13 residues. Germline-derived CDR1 and CDR2 are MNHNS and SASEGT. The CDR3 sequence: CASREAGADEAFF. CDR3 coding DNA: TGTGCCAGCAGGGAAGCGGGGGCGGATGAAGCTTTCTTT.

The V gene is TRBV19, the J gene TRBJ1-2; a possible D gene is TRBD1 (6 bases). Germline values: CDR1 LNHDA, CDR2 SQIVND (reference sequence). This CDR3 is 14 amino acids long. Trimming shortened V by 3 bases and J by 4 bases, and 12 bases separated the two germline ends. The CDR3 reads CASSIRGGGYGYTF. CDR3 nucleotides: TGTGCCAGTAGTATCCGCGGGGGCGGCTATGGCTACACCTTC.

By proportion, this clonotype is medium-sized (0.01 to 0.1%). V and J are TRBV27 and TRBJ1-1; the D is unclear. V shed 6 bases and J shed 5 bases, with 10 bases lying between them. The germline V gene has CDR1 MNHEY and CDR2 SMNVEV (reference sequence). CDR3 size: 12 residues. CDR3: CASSDRMTEAFF. The CDR3 region has the DNA TGTGCCAGCAGCGACCGAATGACTGAAGCTTTCTTT.

This clonotype was observed a few times. V and J are TRBV7-2 and TRBJ1-5, with a weak D call TRBD1 (5 bases). Germline CDR1 SGHTA, CDR2 FQGNSA. The CDR3 is 16 amino acids. The V gene lost 5 bases and the J gene lost 5 bases, with 19 bases spanning the gap. The CDR3 loop reads CASSPFAGTGDQPQHF. In DNA form, the CDR3 reads TGTGCCAGCAGCCCGTTCGCCGGGACCGGGGATCAGCCCCAGCATTTT. The whole variable domain, remainder taken from reference TRBV7-2 and TRBJ1-5, is GAGVSQSPSNKVTEKGKDVELRCDPISGHTALYWYRQSLGQGLEFLIYFQGNSAPDKSGLPSDRFSAERTGGSVSTLTIQRTQQEDSAVYLCASSPFAGTGDQPQHFGDGTRLSIL.

CDR3 in amino acids: CASSPGQSTDTQYF. The CDR3 nucleotides are TGTGCCAGTAGTCCGGGACAGAGCACAGATACGCAGTATTTT. The chain couples TRBV7-3 to TRBJ2-3; TRBD1 aligns across 7 bases. Germline V CDR1 and CDR2: SGHTA, FQGTGA. V was pared by 9 bases and J by 0 bases, with 6 bases of the junction left unmatched. CDR3 length: 14 residues.

In this sample, this clonotype turned up a few times. V is TRBV6-2 or TRBV6-3 and J is TRBJ2-7; no reliable D call. From germline, CDR1 is MNHEY and CDR2 SVGEGT. The V end lost 4 bases, the J end lost 0 bases, and 4 bases lay between the germline ends. The CDR3 is 12 amino acids. The CDR3 region is CASSSASYEQYF. For the CDR3, the DNA is TGTGCCAGCAGTTCCGCCTCCTACGAGCAGTACTTC.

In this sample, this clonotype turned up a few times. This chain links TRBV7-2 with TRBJ2-7; 11 nucleotides align to TRBD2. The CDR3 sequence is 14 residues long. The junction had 3 bases not matched to a gene; V was cut back by 5 bases and J by 3 bases. Looked up from germline, CDR1 is SGHTA and CDR2 is FQGNSA. The CDR3 loop reads CASSLTSGSYEQYF. The CDR3 bases are TGTGCCAGCAGCCTCACTAGCGGGAGCTACGAGCAGTACTTC.

This clonotype was seen a handful of times. The rearrangement joins TRBV7-2 to TRBJ1-5, with D unresolved. The CDR3 loop spans 13 amino acids. Trimming cost V 1 base and J 11 bases, with 12 bases left between them. In germline, CDR1 is SGHTA, CDR2 FQGNSA. The CDR3 here is CASSLVGGKAQHF. The CDR3 region has the DNA TGTGCCAGCAGCTTAGTCGGCGGGAAGGCCCAGCATTTT.

The V call is TRBV15, the J call TRBJ2-1; no clear D. This CDR3 spans 14 amino acids. In germline, CDR1 is LNHNV, CDR2 YYDKDF (reference sequence). Trimming cost V 8 bases and J 2 bases, with 13 bases left between them. DNA for the CDR3: TGTGCCACCGCATTGGCCTCTGCCTACAATGAGCAGTTCTTC. It specifies CATALASAYNEQFF.